Listed here are 21 T cell receptor beta chains from one sample, sequenced in a study of T-cell memory formation after mild COVID-19. TCRdb called the 5' RACE reads again in MiXCR, with one record for every CDR3 protein. Among roughly 250,000 distinct CDR3 sequences listed, around 15% were seen once. Sample: PBMCs or a T cell subset sorted from them (not recorded which). These receptors originate from a man younger than 30 who had mild COVID-19 (a few samples of this study predate the infection). Cell type and time point are not known.

The chain joins TRBV7-2 to TRBJ1-1, with TRBD1 as a possible D gene (5 bases). Trimming pared 5 bases from V and 0 bases from J, leaving 16 bases between. Germline CDR1 SGHTA, CDR2 FQGNSA. The CDR3 has 16 residues. In nucleotides, the CDR3 is TGTGCCAGCAGCCCCGGCAGGGCCCCACTGAACACTGAAGCTTTCTTT. Its translation: CASSPGRAPLNTEAFF.

The chain recombines TRBV7-9 with TRBJ1-2; D unresolved. The CDR3 runs 15 residues. Trimming pared 5 bases from V and 4 bases from J, leaving 17 bases between. Per the germline V gene, CDR1 is SEHNR and CDR2 is FQNEAQ (reference sequence). The CDR3 sequence: CASSQPAVLGYGYTF. For the CDR3, the DNA is TGTGCCAGCAGCCAACCGGCCGTATTAGGCTATGGCTACACCTTC. Variable domain in full (rest from reference TRBV7-9 and TRBJ1-2): DTGVSQNPRHKITKRGQNVTFRCDPISEHNRLYWYRQTLGQGPEFLTYFQNEAQLEKSRLLSDRFSAERPKGSFSTLEIQRTEQGDSAMYLCASSQPAVLGYGYTFGSGTRLTVV.

The chain has TRBV7-2 and TRBJ2-5; 8 nucleotides align to TRBD1. Trimming took 2 bases from V and 5 from J; bases not matched to a gene: 7. CDR1 and CDR2 (germline): SGHTA, FQGNSA. This CDR3 is built from 15 residues. The chain's CDR3 is CASSLTRQGFETQYF. The CDR3 DNA follows: TGTGCCAGCAGCTTAACCCGACAGGGGTTCGAGACCCAGTACTTC.

The chain employs TRBV25-1 and TRBJ2-7; 8 bases line up with TRBD1. The CDR3 spans 15 residues. The trim removed 4 bases at V and 2 bases at J, leaving 7 bases unmatched. Germline values: CDR1 MGHDK, CDR2 SYGVNS. The CDR3: CASSAPGTGTYEQYF. CDR3 sequence (DNA): TGTGCCAGCAGTGCCCCCGGGACAGGAACCTACGAGCAGTACTTC.

This clonotype was detected a few times. This chain joins TRBV12-3 or TRBV12-4 and TRBJ1-1, with 9 bases aligning to TRBD1. CDR3 size: 21 residues. The V and J ends lost 5 bases and 0 bases, in that order; junction bases with no gene match: 22. The CDR3 nucleotides are TGTGCCAGCAGTCGAACAGGGGGCTTTATCGGGGGACGGGTTATGAACACTGAAGCTTTCTTT. Its translation is CASSRTGGFIGGRVMNTEAFF.

V and J are TRBV10-3 and TRBJ2-7, with unresolved D. CDR3 size: 13 residues. CDR1 ENHRY and CDR2 SYGVKD come from the germline V gene. Trimming left V 11 bases short and J 2 bases short, with 16 bases between. CDR3 sequence: CAPRVRMTYEQYF. Here the CDR3 DNA reads TGTGCCCCACGGGTACGGATGACCTACGAGCAGTACTTC.

The chain recombines TRBV7-9 with TRBJ2-7; TRBD1 agrees at 8 bases. Germline lookup yields CDR1 SEHNR and CDR2 FQNEAQ (reference sequence). J was trimmed by 0 bases and V by 5 bases; bases with no gene match: 6. There are 15 residues in the CDR3. Here the CDR3 DNA reads TGTGCCAGCAGCGGCCGGGACAGGAGCTCCTACGAGCAGTACTTC. Residues: CASSGRDRSSYEQYF.

Only a few counts were recorded for this clonotype. This sequence joins TRBV18 and TRBJ1-5; no clear D. Trimming left V 3 bases short and J 4 bases short, with 7 bases between. CDR3 size: 13 residues. Germline V gene data show CDR1 as KGHSH and CDR2 as LQKENI. The CDR3 DNA follows: TGTGCCAGCTCACCTGGGGAAAATCAGCCCCAGCATTTT. Translating it yields CASSPGENQPQHF.

The genes are TRBV12-3 or TRBV12-4 and TRBJ1-1, with D uncertain. This CDR3 region has 12 residues. The ends were cut back, 6 bases at V and 7 bases at J, with 12 bases in the middle. CDR3 in amino acids: CASSQWPFEAFF. As DNA, the CDR3 is TGTGCCAGCAGCCAATGGCCCTTTGAAGCTTTCTTT.

The chain couples TRBV28 to TRBJ2-7; TRBD1 agrees at 11 bases. V lost 8 bases, J lost 4 bases, and 4 bases stayed unmatched. The CDR3 covers 13 residues. The germline CDR1 and CDR2 sequences are MDHEN and SYDVKM. CDR3 region: CASLDRGLYEQYF. CDR3 DNA sequence: TGTGCCAGCCTGGACAGGGGGCTTTACGAGCAGTACTTC. Full variable domain (missing parts from reference TRBV28 and TRBJ2-7): DVKVTQSSRYLVKRTGEKVFLECVQDMDHENMFWYRQDPGLGLRLIYFSYDVKMKEKGDIPEGYSVSREKKERFSLILESASTNQTSMYLCASLDRGLYEQYFGPGTRLTVT.

This clonotype has only a few counts. The chain carries TRBV7-3 and TRBJ2-2; maybe TRBD1 (5 bases). Deletions cut 5 bases from V and 3 bases from J, with 10 bases between. CDR3 length equals 14 residues. Germline V gene data show CDR1 as SGHTA and CDR2 as FQGTGA. This CDR3 is CASSPDTYTGELFF. CDR3 nucleotides: TGTGCCAGCAGCCCGGACACCTACACCGGGGAGCTGTTTTTT.

This clonotype was seen a handful of times. The rearrangement links TRBV4-3 to TRBJ1-2; TRBD1 is a possible D gene (5 bases). The CDR3 consists of 14 residues. The V gene's germline CDR1 is LGHNA and CDR2 YSLEER. The ends were cut back, 0 bases at V and 7 bases at J, with 12 bases in the middle. For the CDR3, the DNA is TGCGCCAGCAGCCAAGATCAGCAGGGTTCTGGCTACACCTTC. Its translation is CASSQDQQGSGYTF.

There are a few counts of this clonotype. The chain combines TRBV28 with TRBJ2-3, with a tentative D call TRBD1 (6 bases). This CDR3 has 14 amino acids. Trimming shortened V by 3 bases and J by 1 base, and 8 bases separated the two germline ends. Germline V gene lookup returns CDR1 MDHEN and CDR2 SYDVKM. The CDR3 coding sequence is TGTGCCAGCAGTTTCCGACAGGGCACAGATACGCAGTATTTT. Translated: CASSFRQGTDTQYF.

J is TRBJ1-2 and V is TRBV5-1, with no clear D. The ends were cut back, 0 bases at V and 6 bases at J, with 9 bases in the middle. CDR3 length: 13 amino acids. The germline V gene has CDR1 SGHRS and CDR2 YFSETQ. The CDR3 DNA follows: TGCGCCAGCAGCTTGGGAGCCCGGAATGGCTACACCTTC. Its protein is CASSLGARNGYTF.

This clonotype was seen more than once but under ten times. The gene calls are TRBV5-1 and TRBJ2-3; 9 bases are shared with TRBD1. CDR3 size: 17 residues. Germline assignment: CDR1 SGHRS and CDR2 YFSETQ. Trimming at V came to 3 bases and at J to 3 bases, leaving 11 bases not matched to a gene. CDR3: CASSWDPGQGTTDTQYF. The CDR3 DNA follows: TGCGCCAGCAGCTGGGACCCGGGACAGGGTACGACAGATACGCAGTATTTT. Supplemented by reference TRBV5-1 and TRBJ2-3, the full variable domain reads KAGVTQTPRYLIKTRGQQVTLSCSPISGHRSVSWYQQTPGQGLQFLFEYFSETQRNKGNFPGRFSGRQFSNSRSEMNVSTLELGDSALYLCASSWDPGQGTTDTQYFGPGTRLTVL.

The chain links TRBV5-1 to TRBJ2-3; TRBD2 matches at 7 bases. This CDR3 is built from 13 residues. Looked up from germline, CDR1 is SGHRS and CDR2 is YFSETQ. V shed 5 bases, J shed 4 bases, and the junction held 4 bases outside the gene matches. The CDR3 region has the DNA TGCGCCAGCAGTCGGGGGGAGGCAGATACGCAGTATTTT. This codes for CASSRGEADTQYF.

V is TRBV11-3 and J is TRBJ2-1, with a weak D call TRBD1 (7 bases). Trimming pared 1 base from V and 5 bases from J, leaving 18 bases between. The CDR3 is made up of 17 amino acids. Germline loops: CDR1 SGHNT, CDR2 YENEEA. CDR3 bases: TGTGCCAGCAGCTTAGCAGGGGGGCAGTGGTCCGACAATGAGCAGTTCTTC. It translates to CASSLAGGQWSDNEQFF. The full variable domain, its missing parts supplied by reference TRBV11-3 and TRBJ2-1, is EAGVVQSPRYKIIEKKQPVAFWCNPISGHNTLYWYLQNLGQGPELLIRYENEEAVDDSQLPKDRFSAERLKGVDSTLKIQPAELGDSAVYLCASSLAGGQWSDNEQFFGPGTRLTVL.

This clonotype was detected only a few times. This chain links TRBV29-1 with TRBJ2-4; TRBD2 matches at 10 bases. The V gene end was trimmed by 3 bases and the J gene end by 6 bases; junction bases not matched to a gene: 2. The length of the CDR3 is 13 residues. Germline-derived CDR1 and CDR2 are SQVTM and ANQGSEA. CDR3 coding DNA: TGCAGCGTTGAGAGCGGGGGGGGAAACATTCAGTACTTC. It encodes CSVESGGGNIQYF. Full variable domain (missing parts from reference TRBV29-1 and TRBJ2-4): SAVISQKPSRDICQRGTSLTIQCQVDSQVTMMFWYRQQPGQSLTLIATANQGSEATYESGFVIDKFPISRPNLTFSTLTVSNMSPEDSSIYLCSVESGGGNIQYFGAGTRLSVL.

V gene TRBV10-3 combines with J gene TRBJ2-1, with TRBD1 identical over 7 bases. V gave up 6 bases and J gave up 6 bases; unmatched junction bases: 8. The germline V gene encodes CDR1 ENHRY and CDR2 SYGVKD. This CDR3 region has 14 residues. This CDR3 reads CAIRVGGGGNEQFF. CDR3 coding DNA: TGTGCCATCAGAGTAGGGGGCGGTGGCAATGAGCAGTTCTTC.

The chain has TRBV3-1 and TRBJ2-1, with D unclear. CDR1 is LGHDT, CDR2 YNNKEL, per germline (reference sequence). The CDR3 is made up of 13 amino acids. Trimming shortened V by 1 base and J by 2 bases, and 3 bases separated the two germline ends. The CDR3 here is CASSQGPYNEQFF. The CDR3 DNA reads as TGTGCCAGCAGCCAAGGCCCCTACAATGAGCAGTTCTTC.

This clonotype has only a few counts. Germline and junction disagree at one end, which may indicate a read error. V is TRBV12-3 or TRBV12-4 and J is TRBJ1-1, with a possible D match to TRBD1 (6 bases). This CDR3 contains 11 residues. The CDR3 loop reads CASSGGQNTLF. For the CDR3, the DNA is TGTGCCAGCAGCGGGGGCCAGAACACGCTTTTT.